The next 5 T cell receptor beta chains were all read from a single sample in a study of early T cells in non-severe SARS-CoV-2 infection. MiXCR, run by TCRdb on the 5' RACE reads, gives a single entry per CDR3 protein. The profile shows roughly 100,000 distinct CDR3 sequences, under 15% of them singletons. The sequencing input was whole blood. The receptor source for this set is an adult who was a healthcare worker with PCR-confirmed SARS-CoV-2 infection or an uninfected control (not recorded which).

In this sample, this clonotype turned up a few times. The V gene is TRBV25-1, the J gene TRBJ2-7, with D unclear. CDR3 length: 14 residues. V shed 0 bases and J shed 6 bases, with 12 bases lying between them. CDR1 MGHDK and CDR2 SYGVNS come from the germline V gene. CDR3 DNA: TGTGCCAGCAGTGAATATAGGACGGGCGGCGAGCAGTACTTC. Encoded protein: CASSEYRTGGEQYF.

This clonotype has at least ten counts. This CDR3 is CASSPGLAGGRSYNEQFF. CDR3 DNA sequence: TGTGCCAGCAGTCCGGGACTAGCGGGAGGGAGGTCCTACAATGAGCAGTTCTTC. The chain carries TRBV2 and TRBJ2-1; 16 bases match TRBD2. Germline V CDR1 and CDR2: SNHLY, FYNNEI. The V segment lost 5 bases and the J segment 1 base; nucleotides outside the gene matches: 5. The CDR3 totals 18 residues. Based on the CDR3 plus reference TRBV2 and TRBJ2-1, the full variable domain is EPEVTQTPSHQVTQMGQEVILRCVPISNHLYFYWYRQILGQKVEFLVSFYNNEISEKSEIFDDQFSVERPDGSNFTLKIRSTKLEDSAMYFCASSPGLAGGRSYNEQFFGPGTRLTVL.

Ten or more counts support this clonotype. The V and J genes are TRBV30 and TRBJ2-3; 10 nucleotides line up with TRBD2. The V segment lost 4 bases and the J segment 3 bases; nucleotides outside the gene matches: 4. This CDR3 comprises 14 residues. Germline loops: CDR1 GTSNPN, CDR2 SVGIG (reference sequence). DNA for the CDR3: TGTGCCTGGACCCGGACTAGCGGAACAGATACGCAGTATTTT. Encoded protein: CAWTRTSGTDTQYF. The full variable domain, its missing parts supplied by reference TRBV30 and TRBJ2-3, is SQTIHQWPATLVQPVGSPLSLECTVEGTSNPNLYWYRQAAGRGLQLLFYSVGIGQISSEVPQNLSASRPQDRQFILSSKKLLLSDSGFYLCAWTRTSGTDTQYFGPGTRLTVL.

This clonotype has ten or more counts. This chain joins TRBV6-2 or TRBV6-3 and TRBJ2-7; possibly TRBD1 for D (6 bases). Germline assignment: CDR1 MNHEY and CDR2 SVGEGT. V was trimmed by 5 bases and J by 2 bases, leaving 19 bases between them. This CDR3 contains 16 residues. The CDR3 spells CASSGGRRVQTYEQYF. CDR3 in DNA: TGTGCCAGCAGTGGGGGCCGACGGGTACAGACCTACGAGCAGTACTTC.

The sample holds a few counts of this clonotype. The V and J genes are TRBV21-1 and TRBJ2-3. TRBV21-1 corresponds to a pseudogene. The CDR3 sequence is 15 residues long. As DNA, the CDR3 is TGTGCCAGCAGCAACAGTCAGAACAGCACAGATACGCAGTATTTT. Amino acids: CASSNSQNSTDTQYF.